The T cell receptor (beta chain) under discussion was sequenced for a study of beta chain features in type 1 diabetes (dated by TCRdb to 2017 to 2018). As for the study more broadly: Mean age, gender distribution, total cell number and subset yield were not different between patients and healthy donors. A total of about 100,000,000 sorted cells were examined across all samples, and RNA yield correlated strongly with the number of cells per subset. In the study, recently diagnosed type 1 diabetes patients and matched healthy donors were compared on the TCRB repertoires of their sorted circulating CD4+ T cell subsets. Regulatory and stem cell-like memory subsets were isolated from only 8 patients and about eight healthy donors, whereas naive and central memory subsets came from all 30 or so donors.

Notes on this clone: Which antigen it targets is not known. One base away there is no much larger clone; base qualities are not given.

The entire amount of isolated RNA was reverse transcribed using the High Capacity cDNA Reverse Transcription Kit, so the sequenced TCRB transcripts were expressed ones. Naive, central memory and regulatory T cell samples underwent deep immunoSEQ sequencing, averaging about 3.57 million total reads per sample. Sorted cells were lysed in RLT buffer and RNA was extracted with DNase-treated RNeasy Micro or Mini kits, depending on cell number. Each cell subset was processed separately to prevent cross-contamination, with patient and healthy donor samples processed together. TCRB sequences were amplified from cDNA with the immunoSEQ multiplex PCR, producing 87-bp fragments spanning the CDR3 region. Sequencing of the amplicons was done on the Illumina HiSeq platform. Per the authors' processing: Synthetic template baselines were used to correct PCR bias computationally, reads within Hamming distance 2 were collapsed together, and singletons that could not be merged were discarded. Reads were aligned against IMGT to assign V, D and J genes, CDR3 length and insertions or deletions at six rearrangement sites. Within each subset, clonotype counts were normalized to sorted cell number, and only after that were true diversity and Gini coefficients computed with the tcR R package. Repertoire sharing was quantified using the overlap coefficient calculated on TCRB nucleotide sequences. Out-of-frame TCRB sequences from naive cells were analyzed as a proxy for the pre-selection repertoire. The table comes from immuneACCESS by way of TCRdb, which keeps in-frame sequences with V and J called. Part of the clones is missing from these tables; in studies checked, under half for an unresolved V gene and the rest for unknown reasons. That table is the source of V, J and clone size, and D and trimming were worked out from the DNA. The sample has around 250,000 clones on record, about 71% of them singletons. The ten largest clones take up about 0.05% of the sample.

From each donor, a single peripheral blood sample of approximately 120 mL on average was drawn into heparinised tubes. Naive, central memory, regulatory and stem cell-like memory CD4+ T cells were sorted on a BD FACSAria II using a panel including CD45RO, CCR7, CD25, CD127, CD95 and CD27. A purity above 95% was achieved for all sorted populations. PBMCs were separated immediately by Lymphoprep density gradient centrifugation and were stained directly, without being cultured. So that batch effects would be minimized, each experiment stained and sorted samples in pairs, pairing one healthy donor with one patient. On the study overall, not on this receptor specifically: PCR may preferentially amplify shorter templates, but because patient and control samples were amplified and corrected together, any resulting skew would affect both groups equally. A moderate but significant shortening of TCRB CDR3 length was observed in type 1 diabetes patients in all four CD4+ subsets. The naive, central memory and regulatory TCRB repertoires appeared to resemble one another more closely among patients than among healthy donors. Only small numbers of individuals were included in the HLA sub-analyses, which left unresolved whether HLA type had any influence on TCRB rearrangement. Because cDNA was sequenced instead of genomic DNA, activated cells with high expression could be over-represented, although the groups did not differ in activation or CD3 levels. Fewer insertions and more nucleotide deletions at VDJ recombination sites were observed in patients with type 1 diabetes, implying thymic rearrangement abnormalities.

The germline ends are 7 bases apart after V is trimmed by 0 bases and J by 7 bases. The CDR3 numbers 12 residues from cysteine through phenylalanine. Only the CDR3 DNA is retained, 36 bases long and in frame from the first base. CDR1 and CDR2 were assigned from the germline V gene (reference sequence) as SGHNT and YYREEE. This receptor was obtained from a man between 25 and 39 years old in good health. The rearranged chain carries TRBV5-4 and TRBJ1-2; the D gene cannot be named for sure. Input material: naive CD4+ T cells from blood. Interpreted using the paper, the cell subset or site label stands for: true naive CD4+ T cells. The DNA sequence follows: TGTGCCAGCAGCTTGGAGGCCGGTGGCTACACCTTC. Translated, this gives CASSLEAGGYTF.